The entry below describes one TCR beta chain. This entry belongs to a study of shared clonotypes between healthy human individuals. Naive CD8 cells were CD45RO-negative, positively selected for CCR7, excluding terminally differentiated effector memory CD45RA+ cells. The table came from immunoSEQ multiplex PCR; TCRdb's copy has only in-frame clones and leaves some out. The data contain fewer than 1 million clones, around 96% of them singletons. CDR1 is MDHEN, CDR2 SYDVKM, per germline. After removal of 7 bases from V and 4 bases from J, the junction contained 9 bases not matched to a gene. The CDR3 is 16 amino acids.

Material: naive CD8+ T cells sorted from blood. The V call is TRBV28, the J call TRBJ2-1; 11 bases are shared with TRBD2. The receptor's source is a man aged 25-45 years in good health. The CDR3 reads CASTTSGTYIYNEQFF. The CDR3 DNA follows: TGTGCCAGCACGACTAGCGGGACATATATTTACAATGAGCAGTTCTTC.